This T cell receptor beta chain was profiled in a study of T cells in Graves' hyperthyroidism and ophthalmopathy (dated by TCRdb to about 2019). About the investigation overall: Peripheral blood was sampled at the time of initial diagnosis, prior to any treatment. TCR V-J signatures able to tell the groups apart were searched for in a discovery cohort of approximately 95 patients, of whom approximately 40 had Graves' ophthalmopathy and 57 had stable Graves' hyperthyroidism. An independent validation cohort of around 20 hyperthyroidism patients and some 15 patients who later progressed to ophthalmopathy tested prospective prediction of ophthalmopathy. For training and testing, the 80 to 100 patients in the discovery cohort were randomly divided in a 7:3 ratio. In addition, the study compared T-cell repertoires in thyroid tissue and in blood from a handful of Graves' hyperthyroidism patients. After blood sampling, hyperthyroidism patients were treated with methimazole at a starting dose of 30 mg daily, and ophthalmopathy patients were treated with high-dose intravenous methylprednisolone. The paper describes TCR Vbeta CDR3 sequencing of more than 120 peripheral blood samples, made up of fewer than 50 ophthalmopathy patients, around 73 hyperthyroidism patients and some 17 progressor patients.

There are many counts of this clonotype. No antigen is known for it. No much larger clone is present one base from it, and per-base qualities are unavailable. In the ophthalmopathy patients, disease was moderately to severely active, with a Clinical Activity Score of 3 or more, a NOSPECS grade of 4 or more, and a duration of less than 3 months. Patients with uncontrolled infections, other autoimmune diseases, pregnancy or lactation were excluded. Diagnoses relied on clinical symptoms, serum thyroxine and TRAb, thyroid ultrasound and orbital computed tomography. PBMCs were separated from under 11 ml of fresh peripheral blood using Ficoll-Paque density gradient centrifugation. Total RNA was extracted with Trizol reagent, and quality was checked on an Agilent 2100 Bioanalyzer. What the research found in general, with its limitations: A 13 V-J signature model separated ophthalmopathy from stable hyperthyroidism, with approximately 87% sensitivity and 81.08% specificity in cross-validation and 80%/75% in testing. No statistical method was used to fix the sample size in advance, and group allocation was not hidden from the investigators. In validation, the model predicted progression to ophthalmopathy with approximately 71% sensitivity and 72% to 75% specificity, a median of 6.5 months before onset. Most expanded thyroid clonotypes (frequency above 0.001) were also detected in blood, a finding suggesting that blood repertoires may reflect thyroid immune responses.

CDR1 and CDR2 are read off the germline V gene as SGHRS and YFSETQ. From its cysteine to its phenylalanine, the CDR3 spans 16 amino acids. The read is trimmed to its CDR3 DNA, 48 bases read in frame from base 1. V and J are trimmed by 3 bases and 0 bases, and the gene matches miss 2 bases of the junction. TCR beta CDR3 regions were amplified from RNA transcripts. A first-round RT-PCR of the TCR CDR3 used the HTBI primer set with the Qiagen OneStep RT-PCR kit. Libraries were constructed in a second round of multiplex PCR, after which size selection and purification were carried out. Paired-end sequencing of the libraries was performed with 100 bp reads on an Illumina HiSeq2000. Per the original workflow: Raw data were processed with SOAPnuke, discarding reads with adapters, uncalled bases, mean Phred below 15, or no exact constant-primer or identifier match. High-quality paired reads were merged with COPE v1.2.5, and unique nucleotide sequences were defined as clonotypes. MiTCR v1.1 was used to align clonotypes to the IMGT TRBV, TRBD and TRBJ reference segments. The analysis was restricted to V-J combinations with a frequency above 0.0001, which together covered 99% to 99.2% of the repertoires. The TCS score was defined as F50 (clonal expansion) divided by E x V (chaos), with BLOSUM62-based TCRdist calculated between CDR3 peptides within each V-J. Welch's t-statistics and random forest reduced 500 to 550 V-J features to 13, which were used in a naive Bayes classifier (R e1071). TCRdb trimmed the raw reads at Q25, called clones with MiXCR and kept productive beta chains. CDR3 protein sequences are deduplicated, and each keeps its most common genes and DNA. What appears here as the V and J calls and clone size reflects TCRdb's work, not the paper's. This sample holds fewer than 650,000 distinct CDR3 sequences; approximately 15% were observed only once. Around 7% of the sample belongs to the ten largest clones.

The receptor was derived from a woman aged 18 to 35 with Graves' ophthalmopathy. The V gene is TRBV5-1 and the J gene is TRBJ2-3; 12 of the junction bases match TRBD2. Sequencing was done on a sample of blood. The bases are TGCGCCAGCAGCTCGACTAGCGGGGGAAGCACAGATACGCAGTATTTT. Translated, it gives CASSSTSGGSTDTQYF.